The 14 T cell receptor beta chains below were found in one sample sequenced in a study of metastatic and nonmetastatic thyroid tumors. TCRdb recomputed clones from the PCR reads via MiXCR. The sample holds around 28,000 clones, 3.7% seen once. Every patient was untreated before thyroid surgery. The sequencing input was blood. The receptors shown here come from a male donor with papillary thyroid cancer or a benign thyroid nodule (not recorded which). Some clones in this sample may be carry-over from other donors' samples.

This clone was seen more than once but under ten times. The CDR3 DNA sequence: TGTGCCAGCAGTCTTATCGCGAACACCGGGGAGCTGTTTTTT. Residues: CASSLIANTGELFF. The rearrangement uses TRBV27 and TRBJ2-2; no definite D call. The germline gives CDR1 MNHEY, CDR2 SMNVEV (reference sequence). Trimming pared 5 bases from V and 0 bases from J, leaving 7 bases between. The CDR3 length is 14 residues.

There are many counts of this clone. The V gene is TRBV7-9, the J gene TRBJ1-4; 12 bases agree with TRBD1. CDR1 SEHNR and CDR2 FQNEAQ come from the germline V gene (reference sequence). CDR3 length: 19 residues. Unmatched junction bases numbered 16, after V lost 4 bases and J lost 7 bases. CDR3: CASSWGGVGQGARSEKLFF. DNA of the CDR3: TGTGCCAGCAGCTGGGGGGGTGTGGGACAGGGGGCAAGAAGTGAAAAACTGTTTTTT.

This clone was detected ten times or more. The chain combines TRBV20-1 with TRBJ2-3, with 14 bases that match TRBD2. J was trimmed by 4 bases and V by 6 bases; bases with no gene match: 9. The CDR3 totals 16 residues. Germline V gene lookup returns CDR1 DFQATT and CDR2 SNEGSKA (reference sequence). The CDR3: CSASGTSGRRADTQYF. The CDR3 nucleotides are TGCAGTGCCAGCGGGACTAGCGGGAGAAGGGCAGATACGCAGTATTTT.

This clone was counted a few times. The genes are TRBV28 and TRBJ1-1, with D perhaps TRBD1 (5 bases). V gave up 5 bases and J gave up 4 bases, with 17 bases separating them. The germline V gene encodes CDR1 MDHEN and CDR2 SYDVKM. This CDR3 contains 15 residues. The CDR3 DNA reads as TGTGCCAGCAGTCCCTCTGGGGGTCAAGGCACTGAAGCTTTCTTT. This translates into CASSPSGGQGTEAFF.

This clone came up a few times. The gene calls are TRBV7-3 and TRBJ2-3; D might be TRBD1 (6 bases). Germline V lookup: CDR1 SGHTA, CDR2 FQGTGA. Between the trimmed V and J ends, which lost 4 bases and 2 bases, there was a span of 10 bases. The CDR3 loop spans 14 amino acids. The CDR3 DNA is TGTGCCAGCAGCTCCCAGGGGCACACAGATACGCAGTATTTT. This sequence encodes CASSSQGHTDTQYF.

In the case of this clone: The junction departs from germline at one end; a sequencing error may be responsible. The J gene is TRBJ2-7, the V gene TRBV11-3, with a possible D match to TRBD1 (6 bases). In germline, CDR1 is SGHNT, CDR2 YENEEA. This CDR3 has 12 residues. The CDR3 nucleotides read TGTGCCAGCAGCGGGGGCGGTTACGAGCTGTACTTC. This translates into CASSGGGYELYF.

The chain carries TRBV24-1 and TRBJ2-2, with 9 bases aligning to TRBD1. The CDR3 has 13 residues. Trimming cost V 9 bases and J 3 bases; bases outside gene matches: 1. The V gene's germline CDR1 is KGHDR and CDR2 SFDVKD. The CDR3 is CATGTGYTGELFF. DNA for the CDR3: TGTGCCACCGGGACAGGGTACACCGGGGAGCTGTTTTTT.

This clone was seen repeatedly, ten times or more. This sequence joins TRBV11-2 and TRBJ1-2; weak D call: TRBD1 (5 bases). There are 15 residues in the CDR3. Trimming stripped 1 base from V and 0 bases from J, with 9 bases between. Germline values: CDR1 SGHAT, CDR2 FQNNGV. In DNA form, the CDR3 reads TGTGCCAGCAGCTTAGGAGTGGGGGCTAACTATGGCTACACCTTC. As protein: CASSLGVGANYGYTF.

In its sample, this clone is medium-sized (0.01 to 0.1%). The CDR3 region is CASSFNPAGNTGELFF. The CDR3 DNA reads as TGTGCCAGCAGTTTTAATCCCGCAGGGAACACCGGGGAGCTGTTTTTT. The chain couples TRBV28 to TRBJ2-2, with D unresolved. Germline CDR1 is MDHEN and CDR2 is SYDVKM. CDR3 length equals 16 residues. Trimming removed 3 bases at V and 1 base at J, with 12 bases between.

This clone was picked up many times. The rearrangement joins TRBV7-8 to TRBJ2-3; 7 bases fit TRBD2. The CDR3 has 17 residues. Germline V gene lookup returns CDR1 SGHVS and CDR2 FQNEAQ. V was clipped by 0 bases and J by 4 bases; unmatched bases: 10. CDR3 amino acids: CASSLARRGGWADTQYF. CDR3 DNA: TGTGCCAGCAGCTTAGCGAGACGGGGAGGGTGGGCAGATACGCAGTATTTT. The whole variable domain, filled in from reference TRBV7-8 and TRBJ2-3, reads GAGVSQSPRYKVAKRGQDVALRCDPISGHVSLFWYQQALGQGPEFLTYFQNEAQLDKSGLPSDRFFAERPEGSVSTLKIQRTQQEDSAVYLCASSLARRGGWADTQYFGPGTRLTVL.

This clone is labeled as medium-sized (0.01 to 0.1%). The genes are TRBV6-1 and TRBJ2-3; 8 bases fit TRBD2. Germline V gene data show CDR1 as MNHNS and CDR2 as SASEGT. J gave up 6 bases and V 2 bases, and 1 base lay outside the gene matches. CDR3 size: 13 residues. Here the CDR3 reads CASSETSGDTQYF. The CDR3, as DNA: TGTGCCAGCAGTGAAACTAGCGGCGATACGCAGTATTTT.

This clone was seen more than once but under ten times. J is TRBJ2-3 and V is TRBV20-1; the D gene is possibly TRBD1 (6 bases). Germline V gives CDR1 DFQATT, CDR2 SNEGSKA (reference sequence). This CDR3 comprises 13 residues. V was cut by 6 bases and J by 10 bases, with 20 bases left in between. DNA of the CDR3: TGCAGTGCCACCCGACAGGAAGATAACTCGCAGTATTTT. It encodes CSATRQEDNSQYF.

In regard to this clone: This could be a read error, since a much larger clone is one nucleotide away. This chain's CDR3 is CASSHSERGGNEQFF. Here the CDR3 DNA reads TGTGCCAGCAGCCATAGTGAAAGGGGGGGGAATGAGCAGTTCTTC. V is TRBV3-1 and J is TRBJ2-1; D may be TRBD2 (7 bases). The germline V gene has CDR1 LGHDT and CDR2 YNNKEL (reference sequence). With 3 bases removed from V and 7 bases from J, the gap between germline ends came to 16 bases. This CDR3 has 15 amino acids.

This clone was recorded many times. The chain recombines TRBV4-3 with TRBJ2-7, with 7 bases that match TRBD1. V shed 4 bases and J 5 bases; nucleotides not matched to a gene: 5. The length of the CDR3 is 13 residues. CDR1 and CDR2 from the germline V gene are LGHNA and YSLEER. In DNA form, the CDR3 reads TGCGCCAGCAGCCCCGGGACAGCCAACGAGCAGTACTTC. This sequence encodes CASSPGTANEQYF.